The TCR beta chain described here comes from a study of identifying expanded T cells in peripheral blood. Findings of the study overall: Clone count variance between approximately two-week samples rose with total template count. Over two and four weeks, about 17 and 20 clones changed, versus 1.2 between replicates.

Profiling relied on immunoSEQ multiplex PCR, and the TCRdb table lists in-frame clones only, not all of them. The sample has over 100,000 clones; around 89% are singletons. This clone came up once. Its antigen is undetermined. During the collection period, no donor immune events like infections were recorded. This TCR derives from a person between 18 and 75 years old in good health. Sequencing used blood.

This CDR3 reads CAISESGRNMNTEAFF. In nucleotides, the CDR3 is TGTGCCATCAGTGAGTCGGGACGGAACATGAACACTGAAGCTTTCTTT. The chain joins TRBV10-3 to TRBJ1-1, with a tentative D call TRBD1 (5 bases). Germline V gives CDR1 ENHRY, CDR2 SYGVKD. Trimming left V 0 bases short and J 0 bases short, with 11 bases between. The CDR3 is 16 residues long.